The clone carrying this T cell receptor (beta chain) was counted at least ten times. The entry originates in a study of regulatory T cells in long-lasting Graves disease. Trimming removed 7 bases from V and 4 bases from J, with 14 bases in between. Per the germline V gene, CDR1 is GTSNPN and CDR2 is SVGIG (reference sequence). The CDR3 is made up of 14 amino acids. Time point meaning: newly diagnosed GD, antithyroid drugs for less than 3 months. The TCR library used RNA extracted from PBMCs. Both iRepertoire HTBI primers and Arm-PCR of CDR3 regions were used to build the TCR beta libraries. Each CDR3 protein gets one entry after TCRdb re-called the multiplex PCR reads with MiXCR. The sample consists of roughly 500,000 distinct CDR3 sequences, about 12% of them appearing once. This sample was also put to use in a study of T cells in Graves' hyperthyroidism and ophthalmopathy.

This receptor was taken from a woman aged 25 to 39 with Graves disease. This rearrangement joins TRBV30 to TRBJ1-6; D is uncertain. The specimen was peripheral blood mononuclear cells (PBMCs), collected at new diagnosis, from a patient treated with antithyroid drugs. Here the CDR3 DNA reads TGTGCCTTAAACCCGCGGGGATATAATTCACCCCTCCACTTT. This encodes CALNPRGYNSPLHF.